This TCR beta chain was captured in a study of blood T cell repertoires in COVID-19. Study background: The analysed material was cDNA or gDNA that came from T cells, B-cell-depleted T cells, or PBMCs.

The CDR3 sequence is 13 residues long. The germline gives CDR1 SQVTM, CDR2 ANQGSEA. V was pared by 1 base and J by 2 bases, with 9 bases between. TCRdb's copy holds only in-frame clones and misses some; the assay was immunoSEQ multiplex PCR. The sample consists of 200,000 or so clones, under 85% of them appearing once. V and J are TRBV29-1 and TRBJ2-7; D remains ambiguous. This TCR was recovered from a man aged 55 to 70 who had recovered from COVID-19. The sample consisted of PBMCs or T cells enriched from blood (not recorded which). As DNA, the CDR3 is TGCAGCGTTGAAGGAGTACCTACCTACGAGCAGTACTTC. Encoded protein: CSVEGVPTYEQYF.